The 7 T cell receptor beta chains reported below all come from one sample, sequenced in a study of T cell responses to AZD1222 COVID-19 vaccine. The repertoire was sequenced with immunoSEQ multiplex PCR; TCRdb's copy has only in-frame clones and lacks some. The data contain 110,000 to 150,000 clones, just over 90% of them seen just once; the ten biggest clones take up under 2%. Source: peripheral blood, taken on day 0 of AZD1222 vaccination. The receptors derive from an adult in good health.

This clone was picked up one time. The chain is built from TRBV6-5 and TRBJ1-1; D gene uncertain. The CDR3 consists of 13 residues. Germline V gives CDR1 MNHEY, CDR2 SVGAGI. V gave up 7 bases and J gave up 5 bases, with 14 bases separating them. DNA for the CDR3: TGTGCCAGCATGTTAAGGGTTCGGACTGAAGCTTTCTTT. This encodes CASMLRVRTEAFF.

This chain links TRBV28 with TRBJ2-5; D perhaps matches TRBD1 (5 bases). The CDR3 extends over 13 amino acids. Germline CDR1 MDHEN, CDR2 SYDVKM. Trimming removed 6 bases from V and 2 bases from J, with 10 bases in between. As DNA, the CDR3 is TGTGCCAGCAGGACACGACAGCAAGAGACCCAGTACTTC. This encodes CASRTRQQETQYF.

The chain has TRBV7-2 and TRBJ2-7; 10 bases are a match to TRBD2. V lost 1 base to trimming and J lost 2 bases; unmatched junction nucleotides: 5. The CDR3 is 16 residues long. Looked up from germline, CDR1 is SGHTA and CDR2 is FQGNSA. The CDR3, as DNA: TGTGCCAGCAGCTTAGAGGTAGCGGGGGGTGCCTACGAGCAGTACTTC. Translating gives CASSLEVAGGAYEQYF.

The gene calls are TRBV7-9 and TRBJ1-1, with 7 bases lining up with TRBD1. Trimming cost V 3 bases and J 3 bases; bases outside gene matches: 7. The germline CDR1 and CDR2 sequences are SEHNR and FQNEAQ (reference sequence). CDR3 length equals 15 residues. The CDR3 loop is CASSFTGQAYTEAFF. CDR3 DNA sequence: TGTGCCAGCAGCTTCACAGGACAGGCCTACACTGAAGCTTTCTTT. The full variable domain, completed using reference TRBV7-9 and TRBJ1-1, is DTGVSQNPRHKITKRGQNVTFRCDPISEHNRLYWYRQTLGQGPEFLTYFQNEAQLEKSRLLSDRFSAERPKGSFSTLEIQRTEQGDSAMYLCASSFTGQAYTEAFFGQGTRLTVV.

V and J are TRBV6-1 and TRBJ2-5, with D possibly being TRBD1 or TRBD2 (6 bases each). The CDR3 spans 15 residues. V was pared by 1 base and J by 2 bases, with 11 bases between. Germline V lookup: CDR1 MNHNS, CDR2 SASEGT. The DNA of the CDR3 is TGTGCCAGCAGTGAAGGCGGGACAAGTCAAGAGACCCAGTACTTC. Translated: CASSEGGTSQETQYF.

This chain joins TRBV18 and TRBJ1-2, with a possible D match to TRBD1 (5 bases). Trimming left V 1 base short and J 5 bases short, with 17 bases between. The CDR3 is 16 amino acids. Germline values: CDR1 KGHSH, CDR2 LQKENI. The CDR3 sequence: CASSPRELFGTYGYTF. Here the CDR3 DNA reads TGTGCCAGCTCACCACGTGAGTTATTCGGGACTTATGGCTACACCTTC. Using reference TRBV18 and TRBJ1-2 for the parts outside the CDR3, the full variable domain is NAGVMQNPRHLVRRRGQEARLRCSPMKGHSHVYWYRQLPEEGLKFMVYLQKENIIDESGMPKERFSAEFPKEGPSILRIQQVVRGDSAAYFCASSPRELFGTYGYTFGSGTRLTVV.

This sequence joins TRBV6-1 and TRBJ2-2; D is uncertain. Germline lookup yields CDR1 MNHNS and CDR2 SASEGT. The V gene lost 1 base and the J gene lost 6 bases, with 6 bases spanning the gap. The CDR3 sequence is 13 residues long. This CDR3 reads CASSEEGAGELFF. The CDR3 region has the DNA TGTGCCAGCAGTGAAGAAGGAGCCGGGGAGCTGTTTTTT.